The 16 T cell receptor beta chains in this list originate from one sample, sequenced in a study of blood T cells in healthy people across ages. For the second PCR, which ran for about 6 to 11 cycles, a sample-barcoded 5' primer and a J-beta primer mix were used. One entry per CDR3 protein, called by TCRdb with MiXCR from the 5' RACE reads. The sample lists 950,000 to 1,200,000 distinct CDR3 sequences, approximately 38% occurring once. Sequencing used blood. The receptors originated from a man younger than 35 in good health.

The genes are TRBV6-2 or TRBV6-3 and TRBJ1-1, with D perhaps matching TRBD1 (5 bases). The germline V gene encodes CDR1 MNHEY and CDR2 SVGEGT. The CDR3 extends over 13 amino acids. V lost 7 bases, J lost 0 bases, and 9 bases lay in between. This CDR3 reads CASMDTMNTEAFF. The CDR3 coding sequence is TGTGCCAGCATGGACACCATGAACACTGAAGCTTTCTTT.

The chain is built from TRBV5-1 and TRBJ1-6; possible D gene TRBD1, 5 bases. CDR1 and CDR2 (germline): SGHRS, YFSETQ. Trimming cost V 1 base and J 8 bases, with 16 bases left between them. This CDR3 has 16 amino acids. CDR3 sequence: CASSLNARTGDSPLHF. The CDR3 DNA follows: TGCGCCAGCAGCTTGAACGCTCGGACGGGGGATTCACCCCTCCACTTT. Complete variable domain (other parts from reference TRBV5-1 and TRBJ1-6): KAGVTQTPRYLIKTRGQQVTLSCSPISGHRSVSWYQQTPGQGLQFLFEYFSETQRNKGNFPGRFSGRQFSNSRSEMNVSTLELGDSALYLCASSLNARTGDSPLHFGNGTRLTVT.

The V call is TRBV6-5, the J call TRBJ2-4; D gene ambiguous. The V gene lost 6 bases and the J gene lost 1 base, with 7 bases spanning the gap. Germline loops: CDR1 MNHEY, CDR2 SVGAGI. This CDR3 spans 13 amino acids. The CDR3 here is CASSLPAKNIQYF. In nucleotides, the CDR3 is TGTGCCAGCAGCCTTCCTGCCAAAAACATTCAGTACTTC.

This chain connects TRBV20-1 to TRBJ2-3; D gene ambiguous. Looked up from germline, CDR1 is DFQATT and CDR2 is SNEGSKA (reference sequence). This CDR3 contains 11 residues. V was cut by 3 bases and J by 6 bases, with 7 bases left in between. DNA for the CDR3: TGCAGTGCTAGTATCGGTGATACGCAGTATTTT. Amino acids: CSASIGDTQYF.

The CDR3 spells CAISEGIKGYTF. DNA for the CDR3: TGTGCCATCAGTGAGGGAATAAAGGGCTACACCTTC. The chain is built from TRBV10-3 and TRBJ1-2; D remains unclear. This CDR3 is built from 12 residues. Per the germline V gene, CDR1 is ENHRY and CDR2 is SYGVKD. V lost 2 bases, J lost 8 bases, and 9 bases lay in between.

The CDR3 sequence: CSARDPGGSSYYEQYF. DNA of the CDR3: TGCAGTGCTAGAGACCCGGGTGGAAGTAGTTATTACGAGCAGTACTTC. The rearrangement joins TRBV20-1 to TRBJ2-7; the D is unclear. Germline assignment: CDR1 DFQATT and CDR2 SNEGSKA (reference sequence). Deletions cut 0 bases from V and 4 bases from J, with 19 bases between. The CDR3 consists of 16 residues.

This clonotype was seen a handful of times. This CDR3 is CASSLASGVFNEQYF. The CDR3 DNA sequence: TGTGCCAGCAGCTTAGCTAGCGGGGTATTCAATGAGCAGTACTTC. This sequence joins TRBV7-2 and TRBJ2-1, with 8 bases matching TRBD2. The last part of the DNA fits TRBJ2-7 better; the J call may be wrong. The CDR3 consists of 15 residues. Germline V gives CDR1 SGHTA, CDR2 FQGNSA.

This chain joins TRBV11-1 and TRBJ2-3; TRBD1 aligns across 8 bases. The CDR3 loop spans 18 amino acids. Trimming cost V 3 bases and J 2 bases; bases outside gene matches: 13. Germline V gives CDR1 SGHAT, CDR2 FQDESV (reference sequence). The CDR3 DNA reads TGTGCCAGCAGCTTCACCGATGGGACAGGCCCCGTCACAGATACGCAGTATTTT. Protein: CASSFTDGTGPVTDTQYF.

This clonotype was seen only a few times. J is TRBJ2-1 and V is TRBV10-3, with TRBD2 matching 11 bases. CDR3 length: 14 residues. Trimming cost V 7 bases and J 7 bases; bases outside gene matches: 6. Looked up from germline, CDR1 is ENHRY and CDR2 is SYGVKD. Here the CDR3 reads CAINSGGARNEQFF. DNA of the CDR3: TGTGCCATCAATAGCGGGGGGGCTAGAAATGAGCAGTTCTTC.

This clonotype was seen only a few times. V gene TRBV14 combines with J gene TRBJ2-7, with unresolved D. CDR1 and CDR2 from the germline V gene are SGHDN and FVKESK. With 3 bases removed from V and 4 bases from J, the gap between germline ends came to 13 bases. The CDR3 consists of 14 residues. Here the CDR3 reads CASSHNDPPYEQYF. The CDR3 DNA is TGTGCCAGCAGCCATAACGACCCACCGTACGAGCAGTACTTC.

This chain uses TRBV4-3 with TRBJ2-1, with 9 bases identical to TRBD2. V dropped 0 bases and J dropped 9; count of bases not matched to a gene: 9. This CDR3 comprises 16 residues. Germline assignment: CDR1 LGHNA and CDR2 YSLEER. Here the CDR3 DNA reads TGCGCCAGCAGCCAAGATGGGGGCGGGGGGGCGTCTGAGCAGTTCTTC. It translates to CASSQDGGGGASEQFF.

This clonotype came up a few times. J is TRBJ1-5 and V is TRBV4-3; no clear D. Germline V gene sequence: CDR1 LGHNA, CDR2 YSLEER. The CDR3 length is 14 residues. V lost 0 bases and J 9 bases, leaving 12 bases between the germline ends. CDR3 nucleotides: TGCGCCAGCAGCCAAGATCCTCAAGAAGGGCCCCAGCATTTT. Its protein product is CASSQDPQEGPQHF.

This clonotype showed up just a few times. V gene TRBV6-5 combines with J gene TRBJ1-1; the D gene is possibly TRBD1 (5 bases). Germline V CDR1 and CDR2: MNHEY, SVGAGI. CDR3 length: 16 residues. Trimming took 2 bases from V and 5 from J, leaving 18 bases between them. The CDR3 loop reads CASSYGSGPVRTEAFF. The DNA for the CDR3 is TGTGCCAGCAGTTACGGATCGGGACCCGTGAGGACTGAAGCTTTCTTT.

This rearrangement joins TRBV12-3 or TRBV12-4 to TRBJ2-5; D tentatively reads TRBD1 or TRBD2 (5 bases each). This CDR3 spans 14 amino acids. Trimming pared 7 bases from V and 3 bases from J, leaving 15 bases between. CDR3 DNA sequence: TGTGCCAGCACCTTGGGACGGCCCGAAGAGACCCAGTACTTC. This codes for CASTLGRPEETQYF.

The chain recombines TRBV12-3 or TRBV12-4 with TRBJ1-6, with D possibly matching TRBD1 (5 bases). With 5 bases removed from V and 15 bases from J, the gap between germline ends came to 17 bases. This CDR3 comprises 13 residues. The CDR3 sequence is CASSPPSRDGLHF. The CDR3 nucleotides are TGTGCCAGCAGTCCCCCATCCCGGGACGGCCTCCACTTT.

The chain links TRBV20-1 to TRBJ1-5, with TRBD1 matching over 7 bases. Trimming took 5 bases from V and 4 from J; bases not matched to a gene: 5. Germline lookup yields CDR1 DFQATT and CDR2 SNEGSKA (reference sequence). The CDR3 spans 13 residues. This chain's CDR3 is CSASGGRNQPQHF. CDR3 DNA sequence: TGCAGTGCTTCAGGGGGGAGAAATCAGCCCCAGCATTTT.